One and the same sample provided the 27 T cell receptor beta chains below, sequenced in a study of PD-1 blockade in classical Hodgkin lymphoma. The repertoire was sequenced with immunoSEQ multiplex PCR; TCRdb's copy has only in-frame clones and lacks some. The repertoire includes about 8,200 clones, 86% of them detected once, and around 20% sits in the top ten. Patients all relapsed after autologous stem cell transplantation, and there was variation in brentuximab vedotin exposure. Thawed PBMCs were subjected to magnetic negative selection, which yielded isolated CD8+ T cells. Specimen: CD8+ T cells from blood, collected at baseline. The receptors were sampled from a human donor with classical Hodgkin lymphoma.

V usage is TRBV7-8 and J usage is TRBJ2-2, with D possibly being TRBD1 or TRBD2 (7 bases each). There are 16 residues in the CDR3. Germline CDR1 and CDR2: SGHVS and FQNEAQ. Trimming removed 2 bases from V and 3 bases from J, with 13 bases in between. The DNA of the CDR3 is TGTGCCAGCAGCTTATTCCAGGGGGGGGACACCGGGGAGCTGTTTTTT. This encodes CASSLFQGGDTGELFF.

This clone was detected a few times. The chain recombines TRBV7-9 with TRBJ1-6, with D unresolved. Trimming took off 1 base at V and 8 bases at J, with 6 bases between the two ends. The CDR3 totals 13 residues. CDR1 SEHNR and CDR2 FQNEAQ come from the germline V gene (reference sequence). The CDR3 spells CASSLVYDSPLHF. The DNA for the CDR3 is TGTGCCAGCAGCTTAGTGTACGATTCACCCCTCCACTTT.

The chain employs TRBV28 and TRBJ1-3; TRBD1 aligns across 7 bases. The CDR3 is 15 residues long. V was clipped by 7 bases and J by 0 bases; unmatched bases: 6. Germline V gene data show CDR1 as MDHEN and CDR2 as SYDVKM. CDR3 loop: CASTIGQVSGNTIYF. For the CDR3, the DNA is TGTGCCAGCACCATCGGACAGGTCTCTGGAAACACCATATATTTT.

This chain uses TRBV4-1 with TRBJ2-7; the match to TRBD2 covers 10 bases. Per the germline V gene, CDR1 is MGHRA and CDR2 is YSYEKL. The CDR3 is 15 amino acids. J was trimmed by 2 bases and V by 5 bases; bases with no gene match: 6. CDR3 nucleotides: TGCGCCAGCAGCGCGAGGACTAGCGGAACCTACGAGCAGTACTTC. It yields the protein CASSARTSGTYEQYF.

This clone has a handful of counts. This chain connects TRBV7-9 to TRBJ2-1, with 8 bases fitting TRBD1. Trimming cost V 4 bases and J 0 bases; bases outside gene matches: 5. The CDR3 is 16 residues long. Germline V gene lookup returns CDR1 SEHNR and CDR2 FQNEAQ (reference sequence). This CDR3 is CASSSYTGGSYNEQFF. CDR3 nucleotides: TGTGCCAGCAGCTCATACACAGGGGGCTCCTACAATGAGCAGTTCTTC.

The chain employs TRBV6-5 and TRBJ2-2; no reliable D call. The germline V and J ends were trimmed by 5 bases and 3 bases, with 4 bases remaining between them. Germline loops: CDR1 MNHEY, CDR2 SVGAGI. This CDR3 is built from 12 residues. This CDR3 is CASSEYTGELFF. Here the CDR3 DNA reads TGTGCCAGCAGTGAGTACACCGGGGAGCTGTTTTTT.

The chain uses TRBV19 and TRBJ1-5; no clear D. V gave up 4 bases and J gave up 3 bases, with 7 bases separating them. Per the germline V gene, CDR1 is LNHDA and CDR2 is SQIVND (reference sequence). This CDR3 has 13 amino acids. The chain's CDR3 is CASSNIPNQPQHF. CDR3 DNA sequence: TGTGCCAGTAGTAACATCCCCAATCAGCCCCAGCATTTT. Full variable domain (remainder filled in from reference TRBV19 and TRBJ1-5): DGGITQSPKYLFRKEGQNVTLSCEQNLNHDAMYWYRQDPGQGLRLIYYSQIVNDFQKGDIAEGYSVSREKKESFPLTVTSAQKNPTAFYLCASSNIPNQPQHFGDGTRLSIL.

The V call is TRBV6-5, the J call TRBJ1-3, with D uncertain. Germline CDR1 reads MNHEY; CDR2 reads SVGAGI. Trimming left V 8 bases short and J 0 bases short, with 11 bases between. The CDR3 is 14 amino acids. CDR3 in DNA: TGTGCCAGCCTCCTCCCGAACTCTGGAAACACCATATATTTT. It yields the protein CASLLPNSGNTIYF.

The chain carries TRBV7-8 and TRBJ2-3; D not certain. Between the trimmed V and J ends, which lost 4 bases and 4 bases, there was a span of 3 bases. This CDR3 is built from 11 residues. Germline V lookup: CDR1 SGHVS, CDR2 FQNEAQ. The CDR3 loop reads CASSYSDTQYF. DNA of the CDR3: TGTGCCAGCAGCTACTCAGATACGCAGTATTTT. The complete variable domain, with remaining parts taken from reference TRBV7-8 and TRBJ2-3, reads GAGVSQSPRYKVAKRGQDVALRCDPISGHVSLFWYQQALGQGPEFLTYFQNEAQLDKSGLPSDRFFAERPEGSVSTLKIQRTQQEDSAVYLCASSYSDTQYFGPGTRLTVL.

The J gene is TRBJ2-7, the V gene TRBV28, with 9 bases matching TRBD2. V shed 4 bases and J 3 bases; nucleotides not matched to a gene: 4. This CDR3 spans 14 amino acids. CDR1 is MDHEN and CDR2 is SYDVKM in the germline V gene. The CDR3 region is CASSSLAGHYEQYF. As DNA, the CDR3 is TGTGCCAGCAGTTCGCTAGCGGGGCACTACGAGCAGTACTTC.

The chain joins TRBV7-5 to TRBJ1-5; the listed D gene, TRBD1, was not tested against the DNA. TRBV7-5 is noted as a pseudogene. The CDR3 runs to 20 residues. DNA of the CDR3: TGTGTCAGAAGCTCGCTCCCCGGGACAGGTCCGACCTATAGCAATCAGCCCCAGCATTTT. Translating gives CVRSSLPGTGPTYSNQPQHF.

Written as DNA, the CDR3 is TGTGCCAGTAGTATCACAGGGAAGGCCTACGAGCAGTACTTC. Encoded protein: CASSITGKAYEQYF. The chain carries TRBV19 and TRBJ2-7; TRBD1 might be the D (6 bases). The ends were cut back, 3 bases at V and 2 bases at J, with 11 bases in the middle. Germline V gives CDR1 LNHDA, CDR2 SQIVND (reference sequence). The CDR3 is made up of 14 amino acids.

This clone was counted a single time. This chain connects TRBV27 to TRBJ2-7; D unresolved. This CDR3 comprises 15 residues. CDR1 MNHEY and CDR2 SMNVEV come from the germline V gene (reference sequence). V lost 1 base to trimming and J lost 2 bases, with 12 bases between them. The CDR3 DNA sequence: TGTGCCAGCAGTTTATTTGGGCGAGAGACCTACGAGCAGTACTTC. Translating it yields CASSLFGRETYEQYF.

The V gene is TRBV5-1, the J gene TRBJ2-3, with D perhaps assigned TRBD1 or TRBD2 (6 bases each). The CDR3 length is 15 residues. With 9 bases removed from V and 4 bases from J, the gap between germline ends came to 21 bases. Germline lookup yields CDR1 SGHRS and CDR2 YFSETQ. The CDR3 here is CATRSEGGLADTQYF. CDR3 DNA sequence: TGCGCCACTAGATCAGAGGGGGGTCTGGCAGATACGCAGTATTTT.

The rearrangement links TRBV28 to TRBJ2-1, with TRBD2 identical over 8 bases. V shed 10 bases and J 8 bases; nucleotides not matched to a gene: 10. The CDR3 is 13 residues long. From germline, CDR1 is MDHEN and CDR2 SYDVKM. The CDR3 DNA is TGTGCCACGAAACTTGCGGGAGGCGATGAGCAGTTCTTC. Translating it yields CATKLAGGDEQFF.

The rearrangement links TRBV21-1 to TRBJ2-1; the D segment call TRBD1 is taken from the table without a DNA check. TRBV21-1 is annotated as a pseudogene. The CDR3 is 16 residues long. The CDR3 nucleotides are TGTGCCAGCAGGTCGTCGATACACCATTCCGACAATGAGCAGTTCTTC. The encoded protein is CASRSSIHHSDNEQFF.

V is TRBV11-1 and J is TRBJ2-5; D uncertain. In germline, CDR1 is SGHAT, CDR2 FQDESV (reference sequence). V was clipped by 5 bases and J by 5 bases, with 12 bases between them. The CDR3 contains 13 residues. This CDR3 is CASSNPRVETQYF. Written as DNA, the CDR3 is TGTGCCAGCAGCAATCCAAGGGTGGAGACCCAGTACTTC.

The CDR3: CSASREWVFF. Written as DNA, the CDR3 is TGCAGTGCTAGTCGGGAGTGGGTGTTCTTC. V and J are TRBV20-1 and TRBJ2-1; a weak D match, TRBD2 (6 bases). The CDR3 consists of 10 residues. Trimming pared 3 bases from V and 15 bases from J, leaving 12 bases between. CDR1 and CDR2 from the germline V gene are DFQATT and SNEGSKA (reference sequence).

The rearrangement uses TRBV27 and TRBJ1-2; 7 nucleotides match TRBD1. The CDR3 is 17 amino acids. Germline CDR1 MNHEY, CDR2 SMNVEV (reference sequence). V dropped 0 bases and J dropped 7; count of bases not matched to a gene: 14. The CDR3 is CASSLSATGLPPSGYTF. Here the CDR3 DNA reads TGTGCCAGCAGTTTATCGGCGACAGGGTTGCCCCCTAGTGGCTACACCTTC.

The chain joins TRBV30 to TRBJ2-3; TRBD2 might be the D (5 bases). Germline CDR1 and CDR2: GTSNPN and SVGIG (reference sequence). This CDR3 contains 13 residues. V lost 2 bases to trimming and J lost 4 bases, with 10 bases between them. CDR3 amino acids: CAWSMSGPDTQYF. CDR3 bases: TGTGCCTGGAGTATGAGCGGCCCAGATACGCAGTATTTT.

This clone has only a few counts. The CDR3 is CASSIGSGSYNEQFF. CDR3 coding DNA: TGTGCCAGTAGTATAGGGTCAGGCTCCTACAATGAGCAGTTCTTC. This chain links TRBV19 with TRBJ2-1; D is ambiguous. There are 15 residues in the CDR3. Germline V lookup: CDR1 LNHDA, CDR2 SQIVND (reference sequence). V lost 1 base and J lost 0, with 7 bases in between.

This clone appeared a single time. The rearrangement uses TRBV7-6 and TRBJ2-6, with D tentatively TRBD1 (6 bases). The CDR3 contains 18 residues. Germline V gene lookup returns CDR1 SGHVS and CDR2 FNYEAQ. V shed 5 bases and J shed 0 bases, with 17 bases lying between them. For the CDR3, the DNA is TGTGCCAGCAGCCCCCGGGACACGAGAACCTCTGGGGCCAACGTCCTGACTTTC. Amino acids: CASSPRDTRTSGANVLTF.

CDR3 residues: CASSLVPRGDQPQHF. Here the CDR3 DNA reads TGTGCCAGCAGTTTAGTACCCAGAGGGGATCAGCCCCAGCATTTT. The rearrangement joins TRBV27 to TRBJ1-5, with D possibly being TRBD1 (5 bases). Germline CDR1 and CDR2: MNHEY and SMNVEV (reference sequence). The CDR3 totals 15 residues. The ends were cut back, 2 bases at V and 5 bases at J, with 13 bases in the middle.

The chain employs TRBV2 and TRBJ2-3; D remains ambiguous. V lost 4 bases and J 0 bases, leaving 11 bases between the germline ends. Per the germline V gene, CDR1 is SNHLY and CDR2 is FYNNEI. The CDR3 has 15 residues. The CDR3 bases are TGTGCCAGCAGTGTGGTCAGCCTTAGCACAGATACGCAGTATTTT. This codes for CASSVVSLSTDTQYF.

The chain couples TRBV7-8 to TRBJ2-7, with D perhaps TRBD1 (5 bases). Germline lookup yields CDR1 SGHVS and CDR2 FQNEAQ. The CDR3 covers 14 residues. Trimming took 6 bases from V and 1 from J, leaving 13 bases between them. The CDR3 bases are TGTGCCAGCAGAATAGGGGTTTTGTCCTACGAGCAGTACTTC. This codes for CASRIGVLSYEQYF.

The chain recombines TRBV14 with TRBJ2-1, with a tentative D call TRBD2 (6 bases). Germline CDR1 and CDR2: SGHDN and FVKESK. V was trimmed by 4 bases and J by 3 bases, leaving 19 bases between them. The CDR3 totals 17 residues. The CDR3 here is CASSPLPPGVGYNEQFF. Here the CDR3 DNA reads TGTGCCAGCAGCCCTTTACCCCCGGGGGTGGGCTACAATGAGCAGTTCTTC.

The CDR3 bases are TGTGCCAGCAGCTTAGTATTTTCGGAGACCCAGTACTTC. Its translation is CASSLVFSETQYF. This chain joins TRBV7-6 and TRBJ2-5, with unresolved D. Trimming left V 1 base short and J 5 bases short, with 8 bases between. Germline V gene sequence: CDR1 SGHVS, CDR2 FNYEAQ. There are 13 residues in the CDR3.